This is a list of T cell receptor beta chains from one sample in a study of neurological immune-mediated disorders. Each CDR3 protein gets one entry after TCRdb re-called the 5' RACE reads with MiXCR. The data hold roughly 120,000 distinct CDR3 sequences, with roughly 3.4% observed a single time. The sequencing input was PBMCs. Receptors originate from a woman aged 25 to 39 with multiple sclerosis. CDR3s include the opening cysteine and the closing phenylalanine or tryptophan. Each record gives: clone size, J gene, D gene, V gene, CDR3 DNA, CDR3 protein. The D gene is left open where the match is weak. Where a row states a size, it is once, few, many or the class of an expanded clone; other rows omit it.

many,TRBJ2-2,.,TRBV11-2,TGTGCCAGCAGCTTGTGGGACAAGGACATTTGGATCGCGAACACCGGGGAGCTGTTTTTT,CASSLWDKDIWIANTGELFF
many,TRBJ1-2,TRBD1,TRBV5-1,TGCGCCAGCAACCCCGGGACAGGGGGCTATAACTATGGCTACACCTTC,CASNPGTGGYNYGYTF
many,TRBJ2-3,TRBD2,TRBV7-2,TGTGCCAGCAGCTTATCGGGGGGGAGTCAGCGGTATTTT,CASSLSGGSQRYF
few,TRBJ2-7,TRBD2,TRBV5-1,TGCGCCAGCAGCCTCCTAGCGGGGGAGACCTACGAGCAGTACTTC,CASSLLAGETYEQYF
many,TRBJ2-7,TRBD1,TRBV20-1,TGCAGTGCTAGAGATCGGGGAGACAGGGGTTACGAGCAGTACTTC,CSARDRGDRGYEQYF
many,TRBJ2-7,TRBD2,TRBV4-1,TGCGCCAGCAGCCAAGGGGGGGGAGCCTCCTACGAGCAGTACTTC,CASSQGGGASYEQYF
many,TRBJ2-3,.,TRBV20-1,TGCAGTGCTAAAGGGGGAAGACCAGGTAGCACAGATACGCAGTATTTT,CSAKGGRPGSTDTQYF
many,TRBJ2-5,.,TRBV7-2,TGTGCCAGCAGCTTAGATTGGGCGGGGACCTTTCAGTACTTC,CASSLDWAGTFQYF
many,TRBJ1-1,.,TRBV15,TGTGCCACCAGCAGAGAGGGACCTGAAGCTTTCTTT,CATSREGPEAFF
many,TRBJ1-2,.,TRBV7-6,TGTGCCAGCAGCTTTCGAAATTTCTATGGCTACACCTTC,CASSFRNFYGYTF
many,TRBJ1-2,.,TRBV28,TGTGCCAGCAGTTTGGGGGATCGTGGCTACACCTTC,CASSLGDRGYTF
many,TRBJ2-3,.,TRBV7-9,TGTGCACCCGCCGGGGGCACAGATACGCAGTATTTT,CAPAGGTDTQYF
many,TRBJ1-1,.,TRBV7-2,TGTGCCAGCAGCCCGGAGGGGAGGATCACTGAAGCTTTCTTT,CASSPEGRITEAFF
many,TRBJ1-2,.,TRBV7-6,TGTGCCAGCAGCCCTCGGGGACCCGATGGCTACACCTTC,CASSPRGPDGYTF
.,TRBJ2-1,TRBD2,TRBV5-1,TGCGCCAGCAGCTCGTCCTCCGGGACTACAGATGAGCAGTTCTTC,CASSSSSGTTDEQFF
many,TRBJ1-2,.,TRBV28,TGTGCCAGCACGGGACTCCCCGGGGACTATGGCTACACCTTC,CASTGLPGDYGYTF
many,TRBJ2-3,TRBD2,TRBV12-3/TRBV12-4,TGTGCCAGCAGTTTCCGCGGGAGGAGGGGGGATACGCAGTATTTT,CASSFRGRRGDTQYF
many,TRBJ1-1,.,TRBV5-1,TGCGCCAGCAGCTTCGAGGGTGCTGAAGCTTTCTTT,CASSFEGAEAFF
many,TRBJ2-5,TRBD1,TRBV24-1,TGTGCCACCAGTGACTTACAGGGGCCGAACGGTTGGACCCAGTACTTC,CATSDLQGPNGWTQYF
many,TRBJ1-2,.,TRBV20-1,TGCAGTGCTAGGGATCCCGCCTCCGGGGACGGCTACACCTTC,CSARDPASGDGYTF
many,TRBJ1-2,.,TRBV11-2,TGTGCCAGCAGCTTGCGAACTAACTATGGCTACACCTTC,CASSLRTNYGYTF
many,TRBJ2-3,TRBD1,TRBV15,TGTGCCACCAGCAGAGATGTGGCCAGGGGGACAGATACGCAGTATTTT,CATSRDVARGTDTQYF
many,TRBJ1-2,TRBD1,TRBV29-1,TGCAGCGTAGCCGGGACAGGGGCAGGCTATGGCTACACCTTC,CSVAGTGAGYGYTF
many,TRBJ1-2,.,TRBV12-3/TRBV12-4,TGTGCCAGCAGCGCAGACAGGCTCTTTGGCTACACCTTC,CASSADRLFGYTF
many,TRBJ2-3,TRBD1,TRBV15,TGTGCCACCAGCGTTCCCAGGGGGACCACAGATACGCAGTATTTT,CATSVPRGTTDTQYF
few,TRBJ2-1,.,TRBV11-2,TGTGCCAGCAGCTTAAACGGGTACTACAATGAGCAGTTCTTC,CASSLNGYYNEQFF
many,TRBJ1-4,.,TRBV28,TGTGCCAGCAGAGAAAATGAAAAACTGTTTTTT,CASRENEKLFF
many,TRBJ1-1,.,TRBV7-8,TGTGCCAGCAGCTCCTACCCGTGGGGTGGGAACACTGAAGCTTTCTTT,CASSSYPWGGNTEAFF
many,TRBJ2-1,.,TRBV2,TGTGCCAGCGATTCTGTCTACAATGAGCAGTTCTTC,CASDSVYNEQFF
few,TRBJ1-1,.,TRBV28,TGTGCCAGCAGGCCTTTTTTGGAGACGGGCACTGAAGCTTTCTTT,CASRPFLETGTEAFF
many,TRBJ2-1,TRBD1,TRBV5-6,TGTGCCAGCAGCTTGGTGTCAGGGGGCGATGAGCAGTTCTTC,CASSLVSGGDEQFF
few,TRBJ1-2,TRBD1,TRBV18,TGTGCCAGCTCCCTCGATCGACAGGGGATTAACAACTATGGCTACACCTTC,CASSLDRQGINNYGYTF
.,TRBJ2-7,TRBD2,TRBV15,TGTGCCACCAGCATGACTAGCGGGGGGGATGAGAAGTACTTC,CATSMTSGGDEKYF
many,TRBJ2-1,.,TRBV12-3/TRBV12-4,.,CASSSSGLFVDNEQFF
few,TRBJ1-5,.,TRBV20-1,TGCAGTGCGGGTGGGAAAAATCAGCCCCAGAATTTT,CSAGGKNQPQNF
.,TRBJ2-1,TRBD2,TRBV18,TGTGCCAGCTCACCACAGGGACTAGCGGGAGCGAATGAGCAGTTCTTC,CASSPQGLAGANEQFF
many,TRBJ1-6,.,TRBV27,TGTGCCAGCAGTCCTCGGGACGGAAAGAATTCACCCCTCCACTTT,CASSPRDGKNSPLHF
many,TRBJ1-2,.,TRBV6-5,TGTGCCAGCAGTTACTCGGCAGGCATTAACTATGGCTACACCTTC,CASSYSAGINYGYTF
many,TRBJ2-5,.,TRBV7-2,TGTGCCAGCAGCTTAGATTGGGAGAAGACCCAGTACTTC,CASSLDWEKTQYF
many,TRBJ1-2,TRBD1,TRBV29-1,TGCAGCGTTGAAAGAGGGACAGGGGTCTATGGCTACACCTTC,CSVERGTGVYGYTF
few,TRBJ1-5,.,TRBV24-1,TGTGCCACCAGTGATTTAACTACGAATCAGCCCCAGCATTTT,CATSDLTTNQPQHF
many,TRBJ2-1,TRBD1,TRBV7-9,TGTGCCAGCAGCTTAGGACAGGGCGACAATGAGCAGTTCTTC,CASSLGQGDNEQFF
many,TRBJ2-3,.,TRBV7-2,TGTGCCAGCAGCCCCCAGGGACTCCGAGCGACAGATACGCAGTATTTT,CASSPQGLRATDTQYF
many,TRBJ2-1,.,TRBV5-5,TGTGCCAGCACGATAGTCTATGAGCAGTTCTTC,CASTIVYEQFF
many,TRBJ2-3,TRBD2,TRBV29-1,TGCAGCGTTTTGTTTTGGACTAGCGGGGGAGTGAGGAGCACAGATACGCAGTATTTT,CSVLFWTSGGVRSTDTQYF
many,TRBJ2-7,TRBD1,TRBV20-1,TGCAGTGCTAGTCATAGACAGGGGGCCTACGAGCAGTACTTC,CSASHRQGAYEQYF
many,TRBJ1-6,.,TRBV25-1,TGTGCCAGCAGTGAAGCGGGGGTTCATAATTCACCCCTCCACTTT,CASSEAGVHNSPLHF
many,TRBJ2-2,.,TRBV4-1,TGCGCCAGCACCACTACCCCTATTGGAGAATCCACCGGGGAGCTGTTTTTT,CASTTTPIGESTGELFF
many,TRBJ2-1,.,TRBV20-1,TGCAGTGCTAGGGGGGTGGGGGTGGCCAATGAGCAGTTCTTC,CSARGVGVANEQFF
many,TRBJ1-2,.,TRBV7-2,TGTGCCAGCAGCTTCCCCCGAGGGGGCTACACCTTC,CASSFPRGGYTF
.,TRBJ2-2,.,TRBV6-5,TGTGCCAGCAGCTCCGGGAAAGGGCCCAACACCGGGGAGCTGTTTTTT,CASSSGKGPNTGELFF
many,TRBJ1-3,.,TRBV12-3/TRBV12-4,TGTGCCAGTTCCCCTCCCCCTGGAAACACCATATATTTT,CASSPPPGNTIYF
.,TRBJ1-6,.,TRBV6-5,TGTGCCAGCAGCCAAGTGCCCAGAGATTCAACCCTCAACTTT,CASSQVPRDSTLNF
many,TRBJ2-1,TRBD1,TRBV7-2,TGTGCCAGCAGGGGGACAGGGGGGCATAATGAGCAGTTCTTC,CASRGTGGHNEQFF
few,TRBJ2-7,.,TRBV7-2,TGTGCCAGTAGCTTAGTTACCTACGAGCAGTACTTC,CASSLVTYEQYF
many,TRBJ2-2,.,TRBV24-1,TGTGCCACTCAGGGTTATATTACCGGGGAGCTGTTTTTT,CATQGYITGELFF
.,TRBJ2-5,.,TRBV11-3,TGTGCCAGCAGCCTTGTCTCCGGACAGACCCAGTACTTC,CASSLVSGQTQYF
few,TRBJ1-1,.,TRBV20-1,TGCAGTGCCCATCCGGGCCCTTACACTGAAGCTTTCTTT,CSAHPGPYTEAFF
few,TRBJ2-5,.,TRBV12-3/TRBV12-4,TGTGCCAGCAGTTTAGGGCAGAATCACCGTCAAGCGTACTTC,CASSLGQNHRQAYF